These 30 T cell receptor beta chains came from one sample sequenced in a study of blood T cells in healthy people across ages. Together with a sample-barcoded 5' primer, a J-beta primer mix was included in a second PCR lasting about 7 to 12 cycles. MiXCR, run by TCRdb on the 5' RACE reads, gives a single entry per CDR3 protein. The table lists 1.8 million or so distinct CDR3 sequences, more than 35% of them singletons, with about 23% in the top ten. Sequencing was carried out using blood. The source of these receptors is a human donor in good health.

The genes are TRBV5-1 and TRBJ1-2, with 7 nucleotides matching TRBD1. J gave up 8 bases and V 0 bases, and 10 bases lay outside the gene matches. This CDR3 spans 15 amino acids. The germline V gene encodes CDR1 SGHRS and CDR2 YFSETQ. The CDR3 DNA sequence: TGCGCCAGCAGCTTGGAGGGCCGGGACAGTTCAGGCTACACCTTC. This translates into CASSLEGRDSSGYTF.

The chain couples TRBV12-3 or TRBV12-4 to TRBJ2-5; the D is unclear. The V and J ends lost 5 bases and 5 bases respectively, with 15 bases between them. This CDR3 contains 14 residues. The CDR3 bases are TGTGCCAGCAGTCCACCCGTGGGAATCGAGACCCAGTACTTC. The encoded protein is CASSPPVGIETQYF.

The CDR3 bases are TGTGCCAGCAGCTTAGATCCCAGGAGCTCCTACAATGAGCAGTTCTTC. This encodes CASSLDPRSSYNEQFF. The chain has TRBV7-2 and TRBJ2-1; no firm D call. The CDR3 extends over 16 amino acids. Trimming removed 1 base at V and 0 bases at J, with 10 bases between. Germline V gene lookup returns CDR1 SGHTA and CDR2 FQGNSA.

This rearrangement joins TRBV29-1 to TRBJ1-2; TRBD1 matches at 7 bases. The CDR3 totals 13 residues. The trim removed 3 bases at V and 8 bases at J, leaving 9 bases unmatched. CDR1 is SQVTM and CDR2 is ANQGSEA in the germline V gene. The CDR3, as DNA: TGCAGCGTTGAGCAAATCAGGGGGGTCGGCTACACCTTC. This encodes CSVEQIRGVGYTF.

The rearrangement uses TRBV20-1 and TRBJ1-2, with 7 bases that match TRBD1. CDR1 is DFQATT, CDR2 SNEGSKA, per germline (reference sequence). V gave up 1 base and J gave up 4 bases; unmatched junction bases: 6. The CDR3 loop spans 14 amino acids. CDR3 coding DNA: TGCAGTGCTAGAGGGAGGGGGCTAGGCTATGGCTACACCTTC. Protein product: CSARGRGLGYGYTF.

This clonotype was counted between two and nine times. The V gene is TRBV20-1, the J gene TRBJ2-1; TRBD1 might be the D (5 bases). Germline CDR1 DFQATT, CDR2 SNEGSKA (reference sequence). V lost 5 bases and J lost 10, with 15 bases in between. The length of the CDR3 is 12 residues. The CDR3 DNA is TGCAGTGCTGGGGCCAACTCACCCGAGCAGTTCTTC. This sequence encodes CSAGANSPEQFF.

The V call is TRBV7-3, the J call TRBJ2-6; no firm D call. Germline CDR1 SGHTA, CDR2 FQGTGA. V lost 2 bases and J lost 0, with 5 bases in between. The CDR3 has 15 amino acids. The CDR3 spells CASSLVFSGANVLTF. The CDR3 DNA sequence: TGTGCCAGCAGCTTAGTCTTCTCTGGGGCCAACGTCCTGACTTTC.

This clonotype was picked up a small number of times. This chain uses TRBV5-1 with TRBJ1-1; D may be TRBD1 (5 bases). Germline CDR1 and CDR2: SGHRS and YFSETQ. The CDR3 runs to 15 residues. V was shortened by 4 bases and J by 0 bases, with 13 bases between the two germline ends. CDR3 loop: CASSMHGGMNTEAFF. CDR3 DNA sequence: TGCGCCAGCAGCATGCATGGGGGGATGAACACTGAAGCTTTCTTT.

Ten or more counts support this clonotype. The V gene is TRBV6-2 or TRBV6-3, the J gene TRBJ2-5; D not resolved. Trimming cost V 2 bases and J 2 bases, with 6 bases left between them. The CDR3 is 13 amino acids. Germline assignment: CDR1 MNHEY and CDR2 SVGEGT. The CDR3 loop reads CASSYDVQETQYF. CDR3 in DNA: TGTGCCAGCAGTTACGACGTTCAAGAGACCCAGTACTTC.

There are a few counts of this clonotype. CDR3 region: CASSRLGAATYEQYF. DNA for the CDR3: TGTGCCAGCAGCCGACTAGGGGCAGCGACCTACGAGCAGTACTTC. The chain recombines TRBV14 with TRBJ2-5; D may be TRBD2 (6 bases). The DNA end is more similar to TRBJ2-7, so the J call may be wrong. Germline values: CDR1 SGHDN, CDR2 FVKESK. The length of the CDR3 is 15 residues.

V and J are TRBV4-1 and TRBJ2-3; D is perhaps TRBD1 (5 bases). The CDR3 contains 15 residues. Trimming took off 2 bases at V and 10 bases at J, with 19 bases between the two ends. Germline V gene sequence: CDR1 MGHRA, CDR2 YSYEKL. CDR3 sequence: CASSQLGLGRDAQYF. The CDR3 DNA is TGCGCCAGCAGCCAATTAGGGTTGGGGCGCGATGCGCAGTATTTT.

This clonotype was picked up a small number of times. The genes are TRBV7-8 and TRBJ1-2, with 7 bases fitting TRBD1. The V gene's germline CDR1 is SGHVS and CDR2 FQNEAQ. The CDR3 totals 15 residues. The V gene end was trimmed by 5 bases and the J gene end by 5 bases; junction bases not matched to a gene: 11. The CDR3 protein is CASSTRSTGTYGYTF. CDR3 nucleotide sequence: TGTGCCAGCAGCACCAGATCGACAGGGACATATGGCTACACCTTC. The whole variable domain, filled in from reference TRBV7-8 and TRBJ1-2, reads GAGVSQSPRYKVAKRGQDVALRCDPISGHVSLFWYQQALGQGPEFLTYFQNEAQLDKSGLPSDRFFAERPEGSVSTLKIQRTQQEDSAVYLCASSTRSTGTYGYTFGSGTRLTVV.

For this clonotype: Its ends do not fully match the called genes, so a read error is possible. V usage is TRBV12-3 or TRBV12-4 and J usage is TRBJ2-1, with 8 bases aligning to TRBD2. The CDR3 is made up of 17 amino acids. CDR3 sequence reads: CANSLQVGGAHGGELFF. CDR3 sequence (DNA): TGTGCCAACAGTTTGCAAGTCGGGGGGGCCCACGGCGGGGAGCTGTTCTTC.

Note on this clonotype: A read error may be the cause here, since a much bigger clone is one base away. The chain combines TRBV6-2 or TRBV6-3 with TRBJ2-7; D gene unclear. V lost 7 bases to trimming and J lost 0 bases, with 1 base between them. Germline values: CDR1 MNHEY, CDR2 SVGEGT. The CDR3 covers 10 residues. CDR3 sequence reads: CASTSYEQYF. The CDR3 DNA reads TGTGCCAGCACCTCCTACGAGCAGTACTTC.

This chain connects TRBV7-2 to TRBJ2-5; D is undetermined. The DNA end lines up better with TRBJ2-7; the J call may be wrong. From germline, CDR1 is SGHTA and CDR2 FQGNSA. The CDR3 totals 13 residues. CDR3 protein: CASSLAWLYEQYF. CDR3 nucleotide sequence: TGTGCCAGCAGCTTAGCGTGGTTATACGAGCAGTACTTC.

The chain is built from TRBV7-9 and TRBJ1-5; the match to TRBD1 covers 8 bases. V trimming: 2 bases; J trimming: 4 bases; junction bases outside the gene matches: 7. This CDR3 is 16 amino acids long. Germline loops: CDR1 SEHNR, CDR2 FQNEAQ (reference sequence). For the CDR3, the DNA is TGTGCCAGCAGCTTAAGTGACAGGGGAGGAAATCAGCCCCAGCATTTT. Its translation is CASSLSDRGGNQPQHF.

The V gene is TRBV7-2, the J gene TRBJ2-5; D gene unclear. Deletions cut 5 bases from V and 11 bases from J, with 15 bases between. The CDR3 length is 12 residues. Per the germline V gene, CDR1 is SGHTA and CDR2 is FQGNSA. CDR3 region: CASSPLNREQYF. The CDR3 coding sequence is TGTGCCAGCAGCCCCCTAAATCGAGAGCAGTACTTC. The full variable domain, completed using reference TRBV7-2 and TRBJ2-5, is GAGVSQSPSNKVTEKGKDVELRCDPISGHTALYWYRQSLGQGLEFLIYFQGNSAPDKSGLPSDRFSAERTGGSVSTLTIQRTQQEDSAVYLCASSPLNREQYFGPGTRLLVL.

V gene TRBV12-3 or TRBV12-4 combines with J gene TRBJ1-5; D may be TRBD1 (6 bases). Trimming took 5 bases from V and 0 from J, leaving 14 bases between them. The CDR3 loop spans 16 amino acids. This CDR3 reads CASSQDSLYSNQPQHF. Written as DNA, the CDR3 is TGTGCCAGCAGTCAGGACAGCCTCTATAGCAATCAGCCCCAGCATTTT.

The genes are TRBV24-1 and TRBJ1-5; weak D call: TRBD1 (5 bases). In germline, CDR1 is KGHDR, CDR2 SFDVKD. Trimming stripped 3 bases from V and 1 base from J, with 9 bases between. This CDR3 region has 15 residues. The CDR3 loop reads CATSDPGSSNQPQHF. The CDR3 DNA sequence: TGTGCCACCAGTGATCCAGGGTCCAGCAATCAGCCCCAGCATTTT.

The chain carries TRBV11-2 and TRBJ1-2; D unresolved. Germline values: CDR1 SGHAT, CDR2 FQNNGV. The CDR3 totals 14 residues. Trimming removed 6 bases at V and 3 bases at J, with 14 bases between. This chain's CDR3 is CASRNVRADYGYTF. The CDR3 region has the DNA TGTGCCAGCAGGAACGTGCGGGCAGACTATGGCTACACCTTC.

CDR3 sequence (DNA): TGTGCCAGCAGCAGGTGGACGGACCAGCCCCAGCATTTT. It translates to CASSRWTDQPQHF. The chain employs TRBV5-5 and TRBJ1-5; the D is unclear. Trimming stripped 4 bases from V and 7 bases from J, with 12 bases between. The CDR3 totals 13 residues. Per the germline V gene, CDR1 is SGHKS and CDR2 is YYEKEE (reference sequence).

This clonotype was detected a few times. The gene calls are TRBV6-5 and TRBJ1-2, with TRBD1 as a possible D gene (6 bases). V was shortened by 2 bases and J by 8 bases, with 21 bases between the two germline ends. The CDR3 length is 16 residues. Germline V CDR1 and CDR2: MNHEY, SVGAGI. The CDR3 bases are TGTGCCAGCAGTTACGGTGGAGAAGGGGGGCGCGAGGGCTACACCTTC. Translating gives CASSYGGEGGREGYTF.

J is TRBJ1-2 and V is TRBV12-5, with TRBD1 matching 8 bases. The length of the CDR3 is 16 residues. Germline CDR1 is LGHNT and CDR2 is FRNRAP. The junction had 7 bases not matched to a gene; V was cut back by 3 bases and J by 1 base. CDR3 in amino acids: CASGFTGGRFNYGYTF. In nucleotides, the CDR3 is TGTGCTAGTGGTTTCACAGGGGGAAGGTTTAACTATGGCTACACCTTC.

The V call is TRBV6-2 or TRBV6-3, the J call TRBJ2-7; D gene unclear. The germline V gene encodes CDR1 MNHEY and CDR2 SVGEGT. This CDR3 has 12 residues. Trimming stripped 10 bases from V and 4 bases from J, with 14 bases between. The CDR3 nucleotides read TGTGCCAACAGCTACGACTCTTACGAGCAGTACTTC. Its translation: CANSYDSYEQYF.

The chain links TRBV10-2 to TRBJ2-7; TRBD1 agrees at 9 bases. Looked up from germline, CDR1 is WSHSY and CDR2 is SAAADI. Trimming removed 6 bases from V and 3 bases from J; junction bases left unmatched: 9. CDR3 length: 15 residues. The CDR3 sequence is CASSGGQGMRYEQYF. For the CDR3, the DNA is TGCGCCAGCAGCGGGGGACAGGGTATGCGCTACGAGCAGTACTTC.

The V and J genes are TRBV20-1 and TRBJ2-1; the match to TRBD2 covers 8 bases. CDR3 length: 15 amino acids. The germline CDR1 and CDR2 sequences are DFQATT and SNEGSKA (reference sequence). V was clipped by 3 bases and J by 9 bases; unmatched bases: 13. For the CDR3, the DNA is TGCAGTGCTAGGTCCTTGGGCGGGGGGCCGGGTGAGCAGTTCTTC. Its translation: CSARSLGGGPGEQFF.

CDR3 region: CASSVRALNSGANVLTF. Here the CDR3 DNA reads TGTGCCAGCAGCGTAAGGGCCCTGAACTCTGGGGCCAACGTCCTGACTTTC. The chain combines TRBV9 with TRBJ2-6; D call uncertain. The CDR3 has 17 residues. Germline V gene data show CDR1 as SGDLS and CDR2 as YYNGEE. V dropped 1 base and J dropped 0 bases, with 11 bases sitting between them.

This clonotype turned up a few times. The chain is built from TRBV4-3 and TRBJ2-1; 7 bases line up with TRBD2. The CDR3 is made up of 16 amino acids. The ends lost 3 bases at V and 2 bases at J; junction bases unmatched: 7. Germline V CDR1 and CDR2: LGHNA, YSLEER. The CDR3 DNA is TGCGCCAGCAGCCAGGCACGGGGGGATACCTACAATGAGCAGTTCTTC. Protein product: CASSQARGDTYNEQFF.

This clonotype was seen just once. The chain couples TRBV29-1 to TRBJ1-1, with D possibly TRBD1 on 5 matching bases. With 6 bases removed from V and 3 bases from J, the gap between germline ends came to 11 bases. Per the germline V gene, CDR1 is SQVTM and CDR2 is ANQGSEA. The CDR3 is made up of 12 amino acids. Here the CDR3 reads CSVRWDYTEAFF. In nucleotides, the CDR3 is TGCAGCGTCCGATGGGACTACACTGAAGCTTTCTTT.

This clonotype appeared a few times. The J gene is TRBJ2-5, the V gene TRBV20-1; 10 bases are a match to TRBD2. CDR1 DFQATT and CDR2 SNEGSKA come from the germline V gene (reference sequence). The CDR3 spans 16 residues. V lost 3 bases, J lost 0 bases, and 7 bases stayed unmatched. Here the CDR3 reads CSASGLAGGYQETQYF. The CDR3 DNA reads as TGCAGTGCTAGCGGATTAGCGGGGGGATACCAAGAGACCCAGTACTTC.